The TCR beta chain under discussion was sequenced for a study of identifying expanded T cells in peripheral blood (dated by TCRdb to between 2018 and 2020). Regarding the complete study: Technical replicates were generated by sequencing separate aliquots of the same genomic DNA pool, and four replicates were compared pairwise. On the study overall, not on this receptor specifically: The authors expected biological variance in healthy repertoires might increase further over much longer intervals such as months to years. Across all healthy-donor time intervals, the beta-binomial model significantly cut both the number of clones called differentially abundant and the false-positive rate. In all healthy donors, the variance in clone template counts between samples taken around 14 days apart rose significantly as total template count increased. Between technical replicates the binomial model flagged approximately 1.2 differentially abundant clones, whereas over about 2 weeks the binomial model flagged about 16.4 and over roughly 4 weeks approximately 20.

TCRbeta CDR3 regions were profiled with the immunoSEQ Assay using bias-controlled multiplex PCR amplification of genomic DNA. On the authors' methods: The absolute abundance of each unique TCRbeta CDR3 region was quantified after sequences were collapsed and filtered. Differential abundance was assessed using a binomial (Fisher-equivalent) model and a beta-binomial model in which time-dependent variance fitted from healthy donors was added. Clones with fewer than 5 combined templates were removed, and a clone was called differentially abundant if the clone's Benjamini-Hochberg FDR was below 0.01. Beta-binomial variance was modeled as a function of total template count across the two samples using the form v = (b*log(k)+a)^2. Drawn from immuneACCESS, this table holds only the in-frame rearrangements with V and J called that TCRdb kept. Clones are partly lost; checked studies trace under half to an unresolved V gene and leave the rest unexplained. V, J and clone size were drawn from that table, and D and trimming were deduced from the DNA. This sample has around 120,000 clones in its table, and 70% to 90% of those were observed once. 7% to 10% of the sample is taken by the ten largest.

During the collection period, no immune events, such as infections, were documented for the healthy donors. Blood repertoires from healthy donors were used as a training cohort for calibrating time-dependent variance in a beta-binomial model of differential abundance of T-cell clones. The training cohort included some ten healthy donors, of whom 3 were female and 7 were male. The donors were between roughly 25 and 70 years old, with an average age of roughly 41 years. Whole blood, obtained from a commercial supplier, was collected from each healthy donor at three time points spaced around two weeks apart. For immunosequencing, genomic DNA was extracted from whole blood that had not been sorted. The CDR3 covers 13 residues, taking in both the cysteine and the phenylalanine. The read is trimmed to its CDR3 DNA, 39 bases read in frame from base 1. Via the germline V gene, CDR1 is SGHVS and CDR2 FQNEAQ. The trim is 0 bases for V and 5 bases for J, with a gap of 6 bases between the germline ends.

For this clone: Its antigen remains undetermined. The input lacks base qualities; no much larger clone sits a single base away.

Input material: blood. This sequence originates from a person between 18 and 69 years old in good health. The V and J genes are TRBV7-8 and TRBJ2-3; no confident D gene assignment can be made. The nucleotides read TGTGCCAGCAGCTTAGCTGGAGAAGATACGCAGTATTTT. Its translation reads: CASSLAGEDTQYF. Extended through the reference TRBV7-8 and TRBJ2-3 proteins, this CDR3 yields the full variable domain: GAGVSQSPRYKVAKRGQDVALRCDPISGHVSLFWYQQALGQGPEFLTYFQNEAQLDKSGLPSDRFFAERPEGSVSTLKIQRTQQEDSAVYLCASSLAGEDTQYFGPGTRLTVL.